Listed below are T cell receptor beta chains from one sample, sequenced in a study of T cells in Graves' hyperthyroidism and ophthalmopathy. TCRdb re-analysed the multiplex PCR reads in MiXCR, keeping a single row per CDR3 protein. The sample shows more than 350,000 distinct CDR3 sequences, approximately 14% of them seen only once. The sample consisted of blood. Receptor source: a woman aged 60-75 years with Graves' ophthalmopathy. The CDR3 runs from the conserved cysteine through the conserved F or W. Each record gives: CDR3 protein, CDR3 DNA, V gene, D gene, J gene, clone size. The D gene is left open where the match is weak. Clone size is stated in some rows and not others, as once, few, many or a class when expanded.

cdr3_aa: CASSLPLPGQGVDNEQFF
cdr3_nt: TGTGCCAGCAGTCTACCCCTCCCGGGACAGGGGGTCGACAATGAGCAGTTCTTC
v_call: TRBV6-1
d_call: TRBD1
j_call: TRBJ2-1
clone_size: many

cdr3_aa: CASSAGTGFYSDGYTF
cdr3_nt: TGTGCCAGCAGTGCCGGGACAGGGTTTTATTCGGATGGCTACACCTTC
v_call: TRBV6-1
d_call: TRBD1
j_call: TRBJ1-2
clone_size: many

cdr3_aa: CASSFDRWAYEQYF
cdr3_nt: TGTGCCAGCAGCTTCGACAGATGGGCCTACGAGCAGTACTTC
v_call: TRBV7-9
d_call: NA
j_call: TRBJ2-7
clone_size: many

cdr3_aa: CASSHRLGGSGGYTF
cdr3_nt: TGTGCCAGCAGCCACAGACTCGGGGGATCGGGCGGCTACACCTTC
v_call: TRBV5-6
d_call: NA
j_call: TRBJ1-2
clone_size: many

cdr3_aa: CASRKGQGWEQYF
cdr3_nt: TGTGCCAGCAGGAAAGGACAGGGGTGGGAGCAGTACTTC
v_call: TRBV7-2
d_call: TRBD1
j_call: TRBJ2-7
clone_size: many

cdr3_aa: CASSLGLAVKGNTGELFF
cdr3_nt: TGTGCCAGCAGTTTGGGACTAGCGGTTAAGGGGAACACCGGGGAGCTGTTTTTT
v_call: TRBV12-3/TRBV12-4
d_call: TRBD2
j_call: TRBJ2-2
clone_size: many

cdr3_aa: CASSESGAGLSALDGYTF
cdr3_nt: TGCGCCAGCAGTGAGTCGGGGGCAGGGTTATCCGCGCTGGATGGCTACACCTTC
v_call: TRBV10-1
d_call: NA
j_call: TRBJ1-2
clone_size: few

cdr3_aa: CASSPTHRDTQYF
cdr3_nt: TGTGCCAGCAGTCCCACGCACCGAGATACGCAGTATTTT
v_call: TRBV6-1
d_call: NA
j_call: TRBJ2-3
clone_size: NA

cdr3_aa: CASSTGRAARVPDTQYF
cdr3_nt: TGCGCCAGCAGCACCGGGAGAGCGGCCCGGGTGCCAGATACGCAGTATTTT
v_call: TRBV4-1
d_call: NA
j_call: TRBJ2-3
clone_size: few

cdr3_aa: CSARGGQGLETQYF
cdr3_nt: TGCAGTGCTAGAGGGGGACAGGGATTGGAGACCCAGTACTTC
v_call: TRBV20-1
d_call: TRBD1
j_call: TRBJ2-5
clone_size: many

cdr3_aa: CASSQPSGNGELFF
cdr3_nt: TGCGCCAGCAGCCAACCTAGCGGGAACGGGGAGCTGTTTTTT
v_call: TRBV4-1
d_call: TRBD2
j_call: TRBJ2-2
clone_size: few

cdr3_aa: CASIGYLSYEQYF
cdr3_nt: TGTGCCAGCATCGGGTATCTCTCCTACGAGCAGTACTTC
v_call: TRBV2
d_call: NA
j_call: TRBJ2-7
clone_size: few

cdr3_aa: CASSPPWTSGSTDTQYF
cdr3_nt: TGCGCCAGCAGCCCGCCTTGGACTAGCGGGAGTACAGATACGCAGTATTTT
v_call: TRBV5-1
d_call: TRBD2
j_call: TRBJ2-3
clone_size: NA

cdr3_aa: CASSRATSGRPYEQYF
cdr3_nt: TGTGCCAGCAGCCGCGCGACTAGCGGGAGGCCCTACGAGCAGTACTTC
v_call: TRBV7-9
d_call: TRBD2
j_call: TRBJ2-7
clone_size: many

cdr3_aa: CASSLDSGGSLAYEQYF
cdr3_nt: TGTGCCAGCAGCTTAGATAGTGGGGGGAGTTTAGCCTACGAGCAGTACTTC
v_call: TRBV11-2
d_call: NA
j_call: TRBJ2-7
clone_size: many